These T cell receptor beta chains were read from a single sample in a study of blood T cell repertoires in COVID-19. The assay was immunoSEQ multiplex PCR, and TCRdb's table has in-frame clones only and misses some. Seen here are approximately 110,000 clones, about 82% observed once, and the top ten hold roughly 5.4%. Material for sequencing was peripheral blood. Receptors were obtained from a human donor in a cohort sampled during active COVID-19. CDR3s include the opening cysteine and the closing phenylalanine or tryptophan. D genes are given only for firm matches. Some rows mark clone size as missing; the rest say once, few, many or name a class of expanded clone.

CDR3 length	D gene	V gene	J gene	clone size	CDR3 DNA	CDR3 protein
15	TRBD2	TRBV2	TRBJ2-5	NA	TGTGCCAGCAGTGAAAGACTAGCGGGGAAAGAGACCCAGTACTTC	CASSERLAGKETQYF
13	NA	TRBV29-1	TRBJ1-2	NA	TGCAGCGTTGAAGACACAGTACCCCATGGCTACACCTTC	CSVEDTVPHGYTF
12	NA	TRBV30	TRBJ1-3	NA	TGTACCTGGAGTGTGAGACGGGACACCATATATTTT	CTWSVRRDTIYF
14	NA	TRBV28	TRBJ2-5	NA	TGTGCCAGCAGTAAGGCAGGGCCTCAAGAGACCCAGTACTTC	CASSKAGPQETQYF
14	NA	TRBV18	TRBJ2-6	NA	TGTGCCAGCTCACCACAGGGGGGGGCCAACGTCCTGACTTTC	CASSPQGGANVLTF
15	TRBD1	TRBV3-1/TRBV3-2	TRBJ1-1	NA	TGTGCCAGCAGCCTTCGGGACAGGGAAGACACTGAAGCTTTCTTT	CASSLRDREDTEAFF
14	TRBD1	TRBV7-9	TRBJ1-1	NA	TGTGCCAGCAGCTCCGAACAGGGGGCCATTAAAGCTTTCTTT	CASSSEQGAIKAFF
14	TRBD1	TRBV25-1	TRBJ1-1	NA	TGTGCCAGCAGGGGACAGGGCGGTGGCACTGAAGCTTTCTTT	CASRGQGGGTEAFF
17	NA	TRBV1	TRBJ2-3	NA	TGCACCAGCAGCGACATTGGGGCGGGAGCTATCGCAGATACGCAGTATTTT	CTSSDIGAGAIADTQYF
12	TRBD1	TRBV19	TRBJ1-4	NA	TGTGCCACGTGGGACAGGGGGCTTCAACTGTTTTTT	CATWDRGLQLFF
11	NA	TRBV6-5	TRBJ1-1	NA	TGTGCCAGCAGAGTGACAGACGAAGCTTTCTTT	CASRVTDEAFF
14	TRBD2	TRBV7-9	TRBJ2-3	NA	TGTGCCAGACAGCGGGACGGGGAGGCAGATACGCAGTATTTT	CARQRDGEADTQYF
13	NA	TRBV3-1/TRBV3-2	TRBJ1-6	NA	TGTGCCAGCAGGCAGACAGGAAATTCACCCCTCCACTTT	CASRQTGNSPLHF
11	TRBD2	TRBV20-1	TRBJ2-7	few	TGCAGTGCGAAGATGCGGGAGAATGAGTACTTC	CSAKMRENEYF
16	TRBD2	TRBV6-6	TRBJ2-7	NA	TGTGCCAGCAGTTACCCACCTAGCGGGAGCTCCTACGAGCAGTACTTC	CASSYPPSGSSYEQYF
13	NA	TRBV19	TRBJ2-2	NA	TGTGCCAGTAGTACAGAACTCACCGGGGAGCTGTTTTTT	CASSTELTGELFF
12	NA	TRBV12-3/TRBV12-4	TRBJ1-2	few	TGTGCCAGCAGTTCAACGGGGTATGGCTACACCTTC	CASSSTGYGYTF
16	NA	TRBV11-2	TRBJ1-3	few	TGTGCCAGCAGCTTAGTAAGACAGTACTCTGGAAACACCATATATTTT	CASSLVRQYSGNTIYF
15	TRBD2	TRBV6-5	TRBJ2-7	NA	TGTGCCAGCCTCTCGCGGGCTAGCGGCAGATACGAGCAGTACTTC	CASLSRASGRYEQYF
12	TRBD1	TRBV29-1	TRBJ2-5	once	TGCAGCGTTACAGGGGTTTCGGAGACCCAGTACTTC	CSVTGVSETQYF
21	NA	TRBV6-2/TRBV6-3	TRBJ1-5	NA	TGTGCCAGCAGTTACTCGGCCATCGGGACACCTTTCATTCATAGCAATCAGCCCCAGCATTTT	CASSYSAIGTPFIHSNQPQHF
16	TRBD2	TRBV11-2	TRBJ2-1	NA	TGTGCCAGCAGCTTGGGACTAGCGGGAGGTCAGAATGAGCAGTTCTTC	CASSLGLAGGQNEQFF
13	NA	TRBV11-3	TRBJ1-1	NA	TGTGCCAGCAGCCAACAGGGAAACACTGAAGCTTTCTTT	CASSQQGNTEAFF
17	NA	TRBV7-3	TRBJ2-1	NA	TGTGCCAGCAGCCTACGACCGACAGGAGCCTCCTACAATGAGCAGTTCTTC	CASSLRPTGASYNEQFF
16	TRBD2	TRBV6-5	TRBJ2-1	NA	TGTGCCAGCAGTTACTCATCCAGCGGGAAAAACAATGAGCAGTTCTTC	CASSYSSSGKNNEQFF
16	NA	TRBV15	TRBJ2-7	once	TGTGCCACCAGCAGAGATACTCGGACTGTTGCCTACGAGCAGTACTTC	CATSRDTRTVAYEQYF
17	TRBD1	TRBV27	TRBJ1-2	NA	TGTGCCAGCAGTATTCGTTGGGGAATTGGGACAGTTTATGGCTACACCTTC	CASSIRWGIGTVYGYTF
15	NA	TRBV9	TRBJ1-5	once	TGTGCCAGCAGCGTTCCGGGACACTCTAATCAGCCCCAGCATTTT	CASSVPGHSNQPQHF
14	TRBD2	TRBV10-3	TRBJ2-3	NA	TGTGCCATCGAAGGGACTAGCGGGAGCCGCACGCAGTATTTT	CAIEGTSGSRTQYF
13	NA	TRBV28	TRBJ2-5	NA	TGTGCCAGCAGTTCCCCAGATCGAGAGACCCAGTACTTC	CASSSPDRETQYF
15	TRBD2	TRBV7-2	TRBJ2-7	once	TGTGCCAGCAGCCTTAGCGGGAGTTTCCCCTACGAGCAGTACTTC	CASSLSGSFPYEQYF
16	NA	TRBV2	TRBJ1-6	NA	TGTGCCAGCAGTGAGGACAGCTCGGCCTATAATTCACCCCTCCACTTT	CASSEDSSAYNSPLHF
16	TRBD2	TRBV5-8	TRBJ2-2	NA	TGTGCCAGCAGCGGGACTAGCGGGAGGAACACCGGGGAGCTGTTTTTT	CASSGTSGRNTGELFF
16	TRBD1	TRBV19	TRBJ1-5	NA	TGTGCCAGTAGTCCAGCAGGGGGCCGGACGAATCAGCCCCAGCATTTT	CASSPAGGRTNQPQHF
14	TRBD2	TRBV6-5	TRBJ2-1	NA	TGTGCCAGCAGTTCGGGACTAACCTACAATGAGCAGTTCTTC	CASSSGLTYNEQFF
14	NA	TRBV7-2	TRBJ2-7	NA	TGTGCCAGCAGCCGCGAGATGAGGTCTTACGAGCAGTACTTC	CASSREMRSYEQYF
13	TRBD1	TRBV19	TRBJ1-1	NA	TGTGCCAGTAGTACAGGGGGAAACACTGAAGCTTTCTTT	CASSTGGNTEAFF
13	NA	TRBV12-3/TRBV12-4	TRBJ2-2	NA	TGTGCCAGCAGTTTTTCGTACACCGGGGAGCTGTTTTTT	CASSFSYTGELFF